Below are 22 T cell receptor beta chains sequenced from a single sample in a study of blood T cell repertoires in COVID-19. The assay was immunoSEQ multiplex PCR, and TCRdb's table has in-frame clones only and misses some. The sample holds fewer than 450,000 clones, roughly 88% seen once. Input material: PBMCs or T cells enriched from blood (not recorded which). The receptors were gathered from a young man who had recovered from COVID-19.

The DNA of the CDR3 is TGCAGTGCTAGTTCCAGCGGGGGGACCTACGAGCAGTACTTC. Protein product: CSASSSGGTYEQYF. The chain has TRBV20-1 and TRBJ2-7; 9 nucleotides agree with TRBD2. Unmatched junction bases numbered 5, after V lost 3 bases and J lost 2 bases. From germline, CDR1 is DFQATT and CDR2 SNEGSKA (reference sequence). CDR3 length: 14 amino acids.

The chain couples TRBV6-1 to TRBJ2-7; possible D gene TRBD2, 6 bases. Germline V gene lookup returns CDR1 MNHNS and CDR2 SASEGT. With 2 bases removed from V and 9 bases from J, the gap between germline ends came to 11 bases. The CDR3 sequence is 12 residues long. The CDR3 region has the DNA TGTGCCAGCAGTGAACCCGGGAGCGGGCAGTACTTC. As protein: CASSEPGSGQYF.

The rearrangement links TRBV5-1 to TRBJ1-2; TRBD1 might be the D (6 bases). The V and J ends lost 3 bases and 1 base respectively, with 7 bases between them. The CDR3 sequence is 13 residues long. The germline V gene has CDR1 SGHRS and CDR2 YFSETQ. CDR3 amino acids: CASSSDSNYGYTF. For the CDR3, the DNA is TGCGCCAGCAGCTCGGACAGTAACTATGGCTACACCTTC. Full variable domain (remainder filled in from reference TRBV5-1 and TRBJ1-2): KAGVTQTPRYLIKTRGQQVTLSCSPISGHRSVSWYQQTPGQGLQFLFEYFSETQRNKGNFPGRFSGRQFSNSRSEMNVSTLELGDSALYLCASSSDSNYGYTFGSGTRLTVV.

This clone was observed a few times. This sequence joins TRBV11-3 and TRBJ2-7; 8 nucleotides agree with TRBD1. CDR3 length equals 14 residues. V was pared by 5 bases and J by 4 bases, with 7 bases of the junction left unmatched. Germline-derived CDR1 and CDR2 are SGHNT and YENEEA. CDR3 bases: TGTGCCAGCAGCCCGTCAGGGGGCTGGTACGAGCAGTACTTC. Translated: CASSPSGGWYEQYF.

The gene calls are TRBV5-1 and TRBJ1-4; D gene ambiguous. This CDR3 has 14 residues. Germline V gene lookup returns CDR1 SGHRS and CDR2 YFSETQ. V was shortened by 4 bases and J by 2 bases, with 9 bases between the two germline ends. The CDR3 DNA reads as TGCGCCAGCAGCCGGGGTGGCACTAATGAAAAACTGTTTTTT. It specifies CASSRGGTNEKLFF.

The chain recombines TRBV5-6 with TRBJ1-2; D is possibly TRBD1 (6 bases). From germline, CDR1 is SGHDT and CDR2 YYEEEE. CDR3 size: 13 residues. The V end was cut by 0 bases, the J end by 7 bases, with 10 bases between. CDR3 DNA sequence: TGTGCCAGCAGCTTGGTGGCAGGGGTTGGCTACACCTTC. Amino acid sequence: CASSLVAGVGYTF.

The CDR3, as DNA: TGTGCCAGCATCGGGACTAGCGGGGCAACCCAAGAGACCCAGTACTTC. Translation gives CASIGTSGATQETQYF. The chain joins TRBV2 to TRBJ2-5, with 13 bases identical to TRBD2. The V gene end was trimmed by 7 bases and the J gene end by 1 base; junction bases not matched to a gene: 6. The germline CDR1 and CDR2 sequences are SNHLY and FYNNEI. This CDR3 is built from 16 residues. The whole variable domain, filled in from reference TRBV2 and TRBJ2-5, reads EPEVTQTPSHQVTQMGQEVILRCVPISNHLYFYWYRQILGQKVEFLVSFYNNEISEKSEIFDDQFSVERPDGSNFTLKIRSTKLEDSAMYFCASIGTSGATQETQYFGPGTRLLVL.

This clone was detected only once. The chain uses TRBV3-1 (or the pseudogene TRBV3-2) and TRBJ2-7, with 8 bases identical to TRBD1. This CDR3 is 14 amino acids long. V shed 4 bases, J shed 3 bases, and the junction held 5 bases outside the gene matches. Germline V gene lookup returns CDR1 LGHDT and CDR2 YNNKEL (reference sequence). CDR3 region: CASSRSTGVYEQYF. CDR3 nucleotide sequence: TGTGCCAGCAGCCGATCGACAGGGGTCTACGAGCAGTACTTC.

Here the CDR3 DNA reads TGTGCCAGCAGTCGAACGGGACAGGGTCGTACTGAAGCTTTCTTT. Amino acid sequence: CASSRTGQGRTEAFF. V gene TRBV11-2 combines with J gene TRBJ1-1, with 9 bases fitting TRBD1. The CDR3 spans 15 residues. CDR1 is SGHAT, CDR2 FQNNGV, per germline. V shed 6 bases and J 5 bases; nucleotides not matched to a gene: 10.

The V and J genes are TRBV28 and TRBJ1-4; 7 bases are shared with TRBD1. With 6 bases clipped from V and 8 bases from J, the junction kept 12 bases outside the gene matches. The CDR3 has 15 residues. CDR1 and CDR2 (germline): MDHEN, SYDVKM. CDR3: CASSLIQGVWEKLFF. The CDR3 bases are TGTGCCAGCAGCCTGATCCAGGGGGTTTGGGAAAAACTGTTTTTT.

The genes are TRBV30 and TRBJ1-4, with 8 bases aligning to TRBD1. The CDR3 is made up of 13 amino acids. The germline V gene has CDR1 GTSNPN and CDR2 SVGIG (reference sequence). V lost 5 bases to trimming and J lost 6 bases; unmatched junction nucleotides: 5. The CDR3 DNA sequence: TGTGCCTGGCAGACAGGGGACGATGAAAAACTGTTTTTT. Protein: CAWQTGDDEKLFF.

V is TRBV10-3 and J is TRBJ1-6; 8 nucleotides agree with TRBD1. The V segment lost 5 bases and the J segment 5 bases; nucleotides outside the gene matches: 2. This CDR3 is built from 14 residues. Germline CDR1 reads ENHRY; CDR2 reads SYGVKD. This CDR3 reads CAISPDRDNSPLHF. The CDR3 coding sequence is TGTGCCATCAGTCCGGACAGGGATAATTCACCCCTCCACTTT.

The genes are TRBV5-3 and TRBJ1-6; 8 bases fit TRBD1. TRBV5-3 is filed as an ORF, its function uncertain. V dropped 0 bases and J dropped 7; count of bases not matched to a gene: 6. The CDR3 consists of 16 residues. Here the CDR3 DNA reads TGTGCCAGAAGCTTGGCCAGGGGGCCCTTAAATTCACCCCTCCACTTT. It translates to CARSLARGPLNSPLHF.

This clone was counted once. This chain joins TRBV19 and TRBJ2-1, with 8 bases matching TRBD1. The CDR3 has 17 residues. Germline CDR1 is LNHDA and CDR2 is SQIVND (reference sequence). V shed 4 bases and J 6 bases; nucleotides not matched to a gene: 14. The CDR3 bases are TGTGCCAGTAGTAGCCGATACGGACAGGGTGGTTTCAATGAGCAGTTCTTC. It codes for CASSSRYGQGGFNEQFF.

The chain links TRBV5-4 to TRBJ1-6; TRBD1 is a possible D gene (6 bases). The CDR3 is 14 amino acids. The germline V gene has CDR1 SGHNT and CDR2 YYREEE (reference sequence). V was cut by 4 bases and J by 9 bases, with 14 bases left in between. The CDR3, as DNA: TGTGCCAGCAGCCTCCGCGGGGGCCGTTCACCCCTCCACTTT. Translating gives CASSLRGGRSPLHF.

The table lists this clone with a count of one. This chain links TRBV9 with TRBJ2-7; D perhaps matches TRBD1 (6 bases). Trimming took 1 base from V and 5 from J, leaving 13 bases between them. The CDR3 contains 14 residues. Germline V gene data show CDR1 as SGDLS and CDR2 as YYNGEE. The CDR3 loop reads CASSVSAGVHEQYF. CDR3 DNA: TGTGCCAGCAGCGTAAGTGCAGGGGTCCACGAGCAGTACTTC.

This clone was seen a single time. The CDR3 sequence is CASSEKRGSETQYF. The CDR3 DNA reads TGTGCCAGCAGTGAAAAGCGGGGGTCCGAGACCCAGTACTTC. This chain links TRBV2 with TRBJ2-5; 8 positions match TRBD2. The germline gives CDR1 SNHLY, CDR2 FYNNEI. This CDR3 spans 14 amino acids. Trimming at V came to 2 bases and at J to 5 bases, leaving 4 bases not matched to a gene.

This chain links TRBV14 with TRBJ1-2, with TRBD1 matching 7 bases. CDR3 length equals 17 residues. V gave up 0 bases and J gave up 4 bases; unmatched junction bases: 11. Germline V gene lookup returns CDR1 SGHDN and CDR2 FVKESK. The CDR3 spells CASSQEEGTVRSYGYTF. The DNA of the CDR3 is TGTGCCAGCAGCCAAGAAGAAGGGACAGTCCGCTCCTATGGCTACACCTTC.

The J gene is TRBJ1-1, the V gene TRBV10-3, with D possibly being TRBD1 (5 bases). This CDR3 region has 14 residues. The V gene's germline CDR1 is ENHRY and CDR2 SYGVKD. Trimming stripped 11 bases from V and 1 base from J, with 17 bases between. The CDR3 protein is CAAQGSLGNTEAFF. In DNA, the CDR3 is TGTGCCGCTCAGGGCTCGCTGGGGAACACTGAAGCTTTCTTT.

The chain has TRBV3-1 (or the pseudogene TRBV3-2) and TRBJ2-1; 8 nucleotides align to TRBD2. CDR3 length: 15 amino acids. Trimming removed 0 bases from V and 6 bases from J; junction bases left unmatched: 4. Germline CDR1 is LGHDT and CDR2 is YNNKEL (reference sequence). This CDR3 reads CASSQEGSGINEQFF. CDR3 coding DNA: TGTGCCAGCAGCCAAGAGGGTAGCGGGATCAATGAGCAGTTCTTC.

The chain is built from TRBV3-1 (or the pseudogene TRBV3-2) and TRBJ2-3; 10 nucleotides line up with TRBD2. The CDR3 spans 15 residues. Germline CDR1 and CDR2: LGHDT and YNNKEL (reference sequence). The ends lost 5 bases at V and 10 bases at J; junction bases unmatched: 12. As DNA, the CDR3 is TGTGCCAGCAGCTATGCCGGGACTAGCGCACGGGCGCAGTATTTT. It translates to CASSYAGTSARAQYF.

The rearrangement uses TRBV7-2 and TRBJ1-6, with 7 bases aligning to TRBD1. J gave up 0 bases and V 4 bases, and 9 bases lay outside the gene matches. This CDR3 region has 18 residues. Germline CDR1 is SGHTA and CDR2 is FQGNSA. CDR3 nucleotides: TGTGCCAGCAGCTCACCGACAGGGAGGAGCTCCTATAATTCACCCCTCCACTTT. Translation gives CASSSPTGRSSYNSPLHF.